The rows below give T cell receptor beta chains drawn from one sample of a study of blood T cells in healthy people across ages. TCRdb used MiXCR to reprocess the 5' RACE reads, holding one entry per CDR3 protein. In the table there are 700,000 to 1,000,000 distinct CDR3 sequences, under 55% of which are singletons. The sample taken for sequencing was blood. Every receptor here comes from a man aged 55 to 69 in good health. The conserved cysteine and the conserved F or W are not part of the CDR3 here. A D gene is named only where the DNA matches it firmly.

v_call	d_call	cdr3_aa
TRBV7-2	-	ASRSMGVADTLY
TRBV3-1	-	ASSQGPIESSAF
TRBV5-6	TRBD2	ASSATSGGATDTQY
TRBV5-6	TRBD1	ASRGRDRGYTGELF
TRBV3-1	-	ASSQEEFTVGSLISGLNYGYT
TRBV7-2	TRBD2	ASSPGGGGKTYEQY
TRBV10-3	TRBD1	AISLGTGLMNTEAF
TRBV20-1	-	SAPRGGYEQY
TRBV5-4	-	ASSLEGNRGYT
TRBV11-3	-	ASSIRGTDTQY
TRBV29-1	-	STLFSGANVLT
TRBV5-1	-	ASSYSGTYNEQF
TRBV18	-	ASSTMDRGSSPLH
TRBV15	-	ATSRVLQGQNTEAF
TRBV11-2	-	ASSLGAHEKLF
TRBV29-1	TRBD2	SVEETSWQTQY
TRBV20-1	TRBD1	SAKGLRDRGGETQY
TRBV6-2/TRBV6-3	-	ASSYAGRTIYEQY
TRBV4-1	-	ASSQVRGQF
TRBV27	TRBD1	ASRRGTGGGPYNEQF
TRBV9	TRBD1	ASSVGGTGHYGYT
TRBV28	-	ASSSGSSDEQF
TRBV14	TRBD2	ASSQDVRLARDEQY
TRBV6-5	TRBD2	ASSPPGLGACEQY
TRBV6-1	-	ASSEVGLVRSKNIQY
TRBV11-2	TRBD1	ASSVTGINEQF
TRBV5-1	-	ASSTGRNEQY
TRBV25-1	TRBD1	ASRLQGESPLH
TRBV7-8	TRBD1	ASSWDRLNEKLF
TRBV9	-	ACSVERGQRGDTQY
TRBV10-3	-	AISESGAAEEQY
TRBV3-1	TRBD1	ASSSDRVYGVFNEQY
TRBV12-3/TRBV12-4	-	ASSLRSGSQYEQY
TRBV7-2	-	ASSLEHPDTQY
TRBV12-3/TRBV12-4	-	ASSFRDYNEQF
TRBV6-5	-	ASSYLGGFTGELF
TRBV28	-	ATLGGQGGYQPQH
TRBV5-1	TRBD2	ASSLAGTSGPETQY
TRBV29-1	-	SVERAVAETQY
TRBV12-3/TRBV12-4	TRBD2	ASRQAGASYEQY
TRBV13	TRBD2	ASSFRTIGGKYEQF
TRBV28	-	ASSTLYYEQY
TRBV4-3	-	ASSQDIGPYNEQF
TRBV2	TRBD2	ASRPLAGVSNEQF
TRBV15	TRBD1	ATSKDRVQETQY
TRBV6-2/TRBV6-3	-	ASRRDTQY
TRBV3-1	TRBD2	ASSPGGGVGKTQY
TRBV20-1	TRBD2	SAPEPQGGSYEQY
TRBV7-9	TRBD2	ASSPGGPPDTQY
TRBV7-9	-	ASSLMGTVEQF
TRBV5-1	-	ASSSDGVYGYT
TRBV7-9	TRBD1	ASSSDEGANTEAF
TRBV7-8	TRBD2	ANSESGTLQY
TRBV13	-	ASSLGLQAVSSGANVLT
TRBV29-1	-	SATTSNYGYT
TRBV20-1	-	SARAVGGTYNEQF
TRBV25-1	-	ASRQGRYGYT
TRBV29-1	-	SVRGRTGDYSNQPQH
TRBV28	-	ASNLAGTYNEQF
TRBV20-1	TRBD2	SAQFLAGPYNEQY